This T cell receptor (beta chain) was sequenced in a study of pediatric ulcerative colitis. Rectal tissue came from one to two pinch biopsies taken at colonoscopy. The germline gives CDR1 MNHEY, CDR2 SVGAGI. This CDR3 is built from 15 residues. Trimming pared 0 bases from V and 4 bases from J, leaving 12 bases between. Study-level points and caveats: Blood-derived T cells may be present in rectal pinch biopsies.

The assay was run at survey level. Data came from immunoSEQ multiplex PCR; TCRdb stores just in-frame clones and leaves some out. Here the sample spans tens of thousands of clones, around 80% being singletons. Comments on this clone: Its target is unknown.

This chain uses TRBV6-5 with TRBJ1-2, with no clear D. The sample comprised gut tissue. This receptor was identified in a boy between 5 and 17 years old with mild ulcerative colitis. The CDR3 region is CASSYSPGLVYGYTF. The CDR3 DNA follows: TGTGCCAGCAGTTACTCCCCGGGCCTCGTCTATGGCTACACCTTC.